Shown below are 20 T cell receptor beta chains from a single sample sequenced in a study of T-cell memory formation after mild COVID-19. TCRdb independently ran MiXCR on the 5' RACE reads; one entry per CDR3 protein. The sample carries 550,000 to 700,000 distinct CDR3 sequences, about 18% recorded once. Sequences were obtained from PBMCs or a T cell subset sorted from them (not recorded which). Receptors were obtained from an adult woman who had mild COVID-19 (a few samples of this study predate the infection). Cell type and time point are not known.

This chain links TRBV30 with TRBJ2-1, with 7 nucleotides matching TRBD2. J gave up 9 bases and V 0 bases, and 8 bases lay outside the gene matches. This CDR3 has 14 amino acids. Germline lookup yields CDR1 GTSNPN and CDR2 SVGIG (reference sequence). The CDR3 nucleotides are TGTGCCTGGAGTGTACCCGGACTAGTTGGTGAGCAGTTCTTC. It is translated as CAWSVPGLVGEQFF.

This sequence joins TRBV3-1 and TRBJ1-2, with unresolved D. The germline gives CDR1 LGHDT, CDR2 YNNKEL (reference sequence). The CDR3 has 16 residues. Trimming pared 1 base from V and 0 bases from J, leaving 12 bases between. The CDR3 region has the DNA TGTGCCAGCAGCCAAGTGTACAGTACCCCTAACTATGGCTACACCTTC. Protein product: CASSQVYSTPNYGYTF.

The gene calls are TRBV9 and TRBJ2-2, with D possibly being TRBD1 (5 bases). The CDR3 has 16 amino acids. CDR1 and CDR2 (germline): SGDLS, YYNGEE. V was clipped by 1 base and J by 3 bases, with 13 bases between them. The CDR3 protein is CASSVFRDWDTGELFF. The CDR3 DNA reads TGTGCCAGCAGCGTATTCAGGGATTGGGACACCGGGGAGCTGTTTTTT.

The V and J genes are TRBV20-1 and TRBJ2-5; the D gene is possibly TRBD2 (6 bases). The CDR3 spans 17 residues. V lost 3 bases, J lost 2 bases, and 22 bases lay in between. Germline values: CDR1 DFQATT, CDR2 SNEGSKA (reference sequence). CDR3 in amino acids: CSAREPGVRLTQETQYF. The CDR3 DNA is TGCAGTGCTAGGGAACCGGGGGTCCGGTTAACACAAGAGACCCAGTACTTC.

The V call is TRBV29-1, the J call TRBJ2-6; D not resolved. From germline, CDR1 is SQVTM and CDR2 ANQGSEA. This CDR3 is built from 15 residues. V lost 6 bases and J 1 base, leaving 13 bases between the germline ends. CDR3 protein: CSVSQGLSGANVLTF. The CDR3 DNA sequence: TGCAGCGTCTCTCAAGGTCTTTCTGGGGCCAACGTCCTGACTTTC.

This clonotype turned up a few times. The CDR3 nucleotides read TGTGCCAGCAGCTTAGTGCAGGGTGGCGAGCAGTACTTC. Translated, it gives CASSLVQGGEQYF. V gene TRBV7-2 combines with J gene TRBJ2-7, with D possibly matching TRBD1 (5 bases). This CDR3 is built from 13 residues. V was clipped by 1 base and J by 6 bases, with 10 bases between them. Germline-derived CDR1 and CDR2 are SGHTA and FQGNSA.

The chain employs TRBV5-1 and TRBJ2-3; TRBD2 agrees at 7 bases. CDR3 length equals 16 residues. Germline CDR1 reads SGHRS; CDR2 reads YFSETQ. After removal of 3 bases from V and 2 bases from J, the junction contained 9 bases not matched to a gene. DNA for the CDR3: TGCGCCAGCAGCTCTGGCGTTAGCGGGTACACAGATACGCAGTATTTT. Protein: CASSSGVSGYTDTQYF.

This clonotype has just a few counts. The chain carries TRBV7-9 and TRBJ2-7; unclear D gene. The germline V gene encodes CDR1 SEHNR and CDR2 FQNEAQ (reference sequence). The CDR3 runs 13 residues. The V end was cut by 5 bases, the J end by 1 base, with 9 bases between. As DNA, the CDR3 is TGTGCCAGCAGCCGCTCGGATTCCTACGAGCAGTACTTC. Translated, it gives CASSRSDSYEQYF.

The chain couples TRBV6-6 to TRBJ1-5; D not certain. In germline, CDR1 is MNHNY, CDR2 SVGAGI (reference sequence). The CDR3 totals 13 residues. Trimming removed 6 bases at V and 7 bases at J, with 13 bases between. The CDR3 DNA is TGTGCCAGCAGAATCTCCACACCCCAGCCCCAGCATTTT. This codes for CASRISTPQPQHF.

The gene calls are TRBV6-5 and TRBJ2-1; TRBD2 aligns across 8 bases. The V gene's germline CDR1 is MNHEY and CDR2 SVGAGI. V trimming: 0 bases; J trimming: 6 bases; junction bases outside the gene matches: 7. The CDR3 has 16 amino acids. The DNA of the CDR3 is TGTGCCAGCAGTTACTCGAGAGTAGCGGGAACCAATGAGCAGTTCTTC. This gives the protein CASSYSRVAGTNEQFF.

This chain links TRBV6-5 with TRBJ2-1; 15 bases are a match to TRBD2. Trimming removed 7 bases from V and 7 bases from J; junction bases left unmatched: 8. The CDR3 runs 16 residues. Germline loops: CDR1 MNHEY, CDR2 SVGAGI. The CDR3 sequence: CASMQPGLAGGNEQFF. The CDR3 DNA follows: TGTGCCAGCATGCAACCGGGACTAGCGGGAGGTAATGAGCAGTTCTTC.

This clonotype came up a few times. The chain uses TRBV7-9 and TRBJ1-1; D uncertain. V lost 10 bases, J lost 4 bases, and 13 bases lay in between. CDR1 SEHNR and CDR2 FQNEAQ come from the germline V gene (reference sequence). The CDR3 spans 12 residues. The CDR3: CATQLMGTEAFF. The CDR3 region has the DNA TGTGCCACCCAGCTTATGGGCACTGAAGCTTTCTTT.

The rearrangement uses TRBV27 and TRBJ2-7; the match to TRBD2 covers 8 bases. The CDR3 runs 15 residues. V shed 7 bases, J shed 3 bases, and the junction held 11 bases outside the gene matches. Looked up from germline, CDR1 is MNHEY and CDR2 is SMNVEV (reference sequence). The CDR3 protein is CASTSPSSGSYEQYF. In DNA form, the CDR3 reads TGTGCCAGCACCTCCCCTTCAAGCGGGAGCTACGAGCAGTACTTC.

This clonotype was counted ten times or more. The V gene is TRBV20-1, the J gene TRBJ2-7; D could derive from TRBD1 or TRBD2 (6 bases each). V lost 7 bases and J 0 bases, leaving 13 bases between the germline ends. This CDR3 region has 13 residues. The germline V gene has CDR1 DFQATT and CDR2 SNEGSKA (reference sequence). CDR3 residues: CSVRGPSSYEQYF. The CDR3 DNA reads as TGCAGTGTTCGGGGGCCCAGCTCCTACGAGCAGTACTTC.

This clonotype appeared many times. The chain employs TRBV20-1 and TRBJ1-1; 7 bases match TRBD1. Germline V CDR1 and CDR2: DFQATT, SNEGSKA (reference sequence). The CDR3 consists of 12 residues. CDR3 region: CSAGTVNTEAFF. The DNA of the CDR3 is TGCAGCGCTGGGACAGTCAACACTGAAGCTTTCTTT.

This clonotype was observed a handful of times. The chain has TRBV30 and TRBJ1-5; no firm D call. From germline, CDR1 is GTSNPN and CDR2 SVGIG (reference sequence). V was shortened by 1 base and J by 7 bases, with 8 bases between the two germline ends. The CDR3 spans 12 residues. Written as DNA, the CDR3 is TGTGCCTGGAGTGACGACATGCAGCCCCAGCATTTT. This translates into CAWSDDMQPQHF.

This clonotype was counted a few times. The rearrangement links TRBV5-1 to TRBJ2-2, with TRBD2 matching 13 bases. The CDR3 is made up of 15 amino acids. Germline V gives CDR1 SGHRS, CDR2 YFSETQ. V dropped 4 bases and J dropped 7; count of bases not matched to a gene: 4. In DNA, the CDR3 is TGCGCCAGCAGCGCCGGACTAGCGGGGGACGGGGAGCTGTTTTTT. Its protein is CASSAGLAGDGELFF.

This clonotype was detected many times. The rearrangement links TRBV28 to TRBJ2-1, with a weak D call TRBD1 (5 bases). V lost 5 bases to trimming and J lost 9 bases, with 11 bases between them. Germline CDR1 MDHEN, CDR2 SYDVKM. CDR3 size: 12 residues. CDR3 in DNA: TGTGCCAGCAGTCCCCAGGGCGGTGAGCAGTTCTTC. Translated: CASSPQGGEQFF. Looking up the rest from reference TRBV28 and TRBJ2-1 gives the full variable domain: DVKVTQSSRYLVKRTGEKVFLECVQDMDHENMFWYRQDPGLGLRLIYFSYDVKMKEKGDIPEGYSVSREKKERFSLILESASTNQTSMYLCASSPQGGEQFFGPGTRLTVL.

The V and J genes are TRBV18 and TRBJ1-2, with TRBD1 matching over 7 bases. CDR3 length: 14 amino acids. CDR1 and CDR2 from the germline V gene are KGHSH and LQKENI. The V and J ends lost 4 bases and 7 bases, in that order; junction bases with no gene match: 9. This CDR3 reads CASSRQGFTGGYTF. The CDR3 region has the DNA TGTGCCAGCTCACGACAGGGTTTTACCGGTGGCTACACCTTC.

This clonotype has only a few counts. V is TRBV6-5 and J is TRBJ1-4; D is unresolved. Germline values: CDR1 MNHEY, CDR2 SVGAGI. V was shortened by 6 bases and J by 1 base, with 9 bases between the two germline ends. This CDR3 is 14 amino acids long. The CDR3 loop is CASRESGTNEKLFF. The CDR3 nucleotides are TGTGCCAGCAGAGAGTCCGGAACTAATGAAAAACTGTTTTTT.